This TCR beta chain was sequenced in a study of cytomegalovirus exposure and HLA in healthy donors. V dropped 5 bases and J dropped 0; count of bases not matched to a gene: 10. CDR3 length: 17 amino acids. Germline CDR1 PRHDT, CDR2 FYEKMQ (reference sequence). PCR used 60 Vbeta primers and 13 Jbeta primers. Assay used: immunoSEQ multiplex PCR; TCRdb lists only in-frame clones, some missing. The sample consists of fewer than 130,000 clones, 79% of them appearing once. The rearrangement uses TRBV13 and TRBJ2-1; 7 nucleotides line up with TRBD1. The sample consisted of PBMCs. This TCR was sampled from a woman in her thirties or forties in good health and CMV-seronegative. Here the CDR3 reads CASSRYRDSRSYNEQFF. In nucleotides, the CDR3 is TGTGCCAGCAGCAGATACCGGGACAGTCGCTCCTACAATGAGCAGTTCTTC.